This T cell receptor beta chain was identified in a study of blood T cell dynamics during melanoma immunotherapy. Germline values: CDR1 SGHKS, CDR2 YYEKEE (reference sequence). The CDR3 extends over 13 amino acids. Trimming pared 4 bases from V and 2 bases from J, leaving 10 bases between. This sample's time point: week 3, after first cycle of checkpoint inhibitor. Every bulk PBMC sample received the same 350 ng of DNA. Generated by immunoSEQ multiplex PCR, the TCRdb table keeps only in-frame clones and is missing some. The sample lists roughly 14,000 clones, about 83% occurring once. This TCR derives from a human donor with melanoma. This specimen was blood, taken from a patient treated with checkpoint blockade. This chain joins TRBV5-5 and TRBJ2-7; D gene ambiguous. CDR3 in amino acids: CASSRLGTYEQYF. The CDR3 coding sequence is TGTGCCAGCAGCCGGCTGGGTACCTACGAGCAGTACTTC.